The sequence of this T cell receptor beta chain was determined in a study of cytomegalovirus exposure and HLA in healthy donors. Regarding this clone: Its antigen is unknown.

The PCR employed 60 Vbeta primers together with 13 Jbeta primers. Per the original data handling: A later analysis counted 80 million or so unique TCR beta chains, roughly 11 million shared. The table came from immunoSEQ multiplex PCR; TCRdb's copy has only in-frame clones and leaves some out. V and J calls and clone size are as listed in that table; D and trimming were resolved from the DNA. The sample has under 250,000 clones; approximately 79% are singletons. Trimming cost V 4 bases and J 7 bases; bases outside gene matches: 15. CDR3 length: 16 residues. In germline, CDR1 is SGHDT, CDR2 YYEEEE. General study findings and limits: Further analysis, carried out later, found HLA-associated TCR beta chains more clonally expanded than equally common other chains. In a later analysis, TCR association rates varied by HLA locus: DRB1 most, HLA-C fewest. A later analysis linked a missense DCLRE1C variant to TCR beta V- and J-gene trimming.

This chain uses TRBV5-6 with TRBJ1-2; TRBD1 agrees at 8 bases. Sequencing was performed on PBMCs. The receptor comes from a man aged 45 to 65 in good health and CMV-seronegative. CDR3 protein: CASSDPKTGAILGYTF. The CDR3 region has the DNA TGTGCCAGCAGCGACCCGAAGACAGGGGCTATACTTGGCTACACCTTC.